This T cell receptor (beta chain) emerged from a study of blood T cell repertoires in COVID-19. Whole-study context: Acute and convalescent COVID-19 specimens originated in the United States, Italy and Spain. PBMCs, B-cell-depleted T cells, or T cells were the source of the cDNA or gDNA that made up the material.

Original processing notes: Nucleated cell number was recorded as an estimate derived from reference gene primer amplification. Sequencing used immunoSEQ multiplex PCR; TCRdb keeps in-frame clones, though not all of them. From that table come the V and J calls and clone size; the DNA was used to work out D and trimming. In the table there are approximately 50,000 clones, around 83% of which are singletons. The CDR3 has 15 residues. With 5 bases clipped from V and 3 bases from J, the junction kept 8 bases outside the gene matches. Germline values: CDR1 KGHDR, CDR2 SFDVKD. The chain links TRBV24-1 to TRBJ1-2; 7 bases fit TRBD1. The sequence was obtained from a man aged 55 to 70 with acute or convalescent COVID-19. The sequencing input was peripheral blood. CDR3 residues: CATSGLQGTDYGYTF. As DNA, the CDR3 is TGTGCCACCAGTGGATTACAGGGGACTGACTATGGCTACACCTTC.